Sequencing of this TCR beta chain was carried out in a study of T cell responses to AZD1222 COVID-19 vaccine. Germline lookup yields CDR1 SGHRS and CDR2 YFSETQ. The CDR3 covers 15 residues. With 0 bases clipped from V and 1 base from J, the junction kept 3 bases outside the gene matches. The repertoire was sequenced with immunoSEQ multiplex PCR; TCRdb's copy has only in-frame clones and lacks some. In the table there are 60,000 to 80,000 clones, over 85% of which are singletons. The origin of this receptor is an adult in good health. The chain is built from TRBV5-1 and TRBJ1-2; TRBD1 matches at 7 bases. Sequences were derived from peripheral blood, sampled on day 0 of AZD1222 vaccination. This CDR3 is CASSLGQGDNYGYTF. The CDR3, as DNA: TGCGCCAGCAGCTTGGGACAGGGCGATAACTATGGCTACACCTTC.